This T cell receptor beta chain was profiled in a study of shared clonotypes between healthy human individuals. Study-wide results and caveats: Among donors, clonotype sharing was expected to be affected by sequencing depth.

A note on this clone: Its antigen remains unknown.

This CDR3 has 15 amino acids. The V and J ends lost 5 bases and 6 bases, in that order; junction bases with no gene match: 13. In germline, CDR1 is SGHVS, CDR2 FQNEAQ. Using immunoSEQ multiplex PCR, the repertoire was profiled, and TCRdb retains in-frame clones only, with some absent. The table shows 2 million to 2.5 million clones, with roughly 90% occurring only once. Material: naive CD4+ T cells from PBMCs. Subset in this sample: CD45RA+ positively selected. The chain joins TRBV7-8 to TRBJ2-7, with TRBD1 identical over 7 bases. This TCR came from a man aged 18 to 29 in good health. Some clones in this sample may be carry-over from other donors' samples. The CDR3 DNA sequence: TGTGCCAGCAGCGGGGAAAACAGGGGAAGAGGCGAGCAGTACTTC. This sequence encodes CASSGENRGRGEQYF.